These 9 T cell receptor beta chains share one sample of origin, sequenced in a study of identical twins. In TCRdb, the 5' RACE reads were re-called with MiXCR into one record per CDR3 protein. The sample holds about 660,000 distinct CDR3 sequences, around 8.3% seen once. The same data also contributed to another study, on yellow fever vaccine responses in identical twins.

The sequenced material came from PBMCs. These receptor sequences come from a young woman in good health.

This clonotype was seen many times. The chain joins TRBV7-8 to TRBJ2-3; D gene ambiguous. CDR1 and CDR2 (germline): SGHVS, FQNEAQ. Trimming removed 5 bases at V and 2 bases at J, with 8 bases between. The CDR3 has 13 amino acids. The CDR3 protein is CASSRLPTDTQYF. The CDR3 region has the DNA TGTGCCAGCAGCCGTCTTCCCACAGATACGCAGTATTTT.

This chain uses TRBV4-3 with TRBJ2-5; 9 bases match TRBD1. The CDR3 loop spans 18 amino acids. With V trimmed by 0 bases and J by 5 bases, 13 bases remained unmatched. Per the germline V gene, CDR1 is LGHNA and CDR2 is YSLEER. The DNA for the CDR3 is TGCGCCAGCAGCCAAGATTACGTGGGGACAGGGTATGAGGAGACCCAGTACTTC. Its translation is CASSQDYVGTGYEETQYF.

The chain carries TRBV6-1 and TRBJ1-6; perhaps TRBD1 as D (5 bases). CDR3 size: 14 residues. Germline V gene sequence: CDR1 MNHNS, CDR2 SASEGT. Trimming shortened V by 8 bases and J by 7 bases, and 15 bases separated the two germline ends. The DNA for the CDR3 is TGTGCCAGCTTACAATGGGGCAGCAATTCACCCCTCCACTTT. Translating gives CASLQWGSNSPLHF.

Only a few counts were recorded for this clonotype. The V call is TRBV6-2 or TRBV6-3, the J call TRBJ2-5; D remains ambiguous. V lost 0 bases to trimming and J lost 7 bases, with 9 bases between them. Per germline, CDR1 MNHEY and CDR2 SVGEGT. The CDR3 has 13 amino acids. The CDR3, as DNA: TGTGCCAGCAGTTACTCGAAAGTGGGGACCCAGTACTTC. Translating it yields CASSYSKVGTQYF.

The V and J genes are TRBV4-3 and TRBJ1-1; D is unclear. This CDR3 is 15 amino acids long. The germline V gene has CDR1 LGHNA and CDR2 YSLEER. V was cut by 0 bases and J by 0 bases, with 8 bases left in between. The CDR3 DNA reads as TGCGCCAGCAGCCAAGATACCGATCTGAACACTGAAGCTTTCTTT. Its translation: CASSQDTDLNTEAFF.

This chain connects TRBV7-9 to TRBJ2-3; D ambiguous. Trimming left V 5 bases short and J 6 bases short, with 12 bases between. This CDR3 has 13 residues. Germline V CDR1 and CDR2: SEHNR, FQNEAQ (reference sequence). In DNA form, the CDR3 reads TGTGCCAGCAGCCAGTATCCGGTTGATACGCAGTATTTT. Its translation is CASSQYPVDTQYF.

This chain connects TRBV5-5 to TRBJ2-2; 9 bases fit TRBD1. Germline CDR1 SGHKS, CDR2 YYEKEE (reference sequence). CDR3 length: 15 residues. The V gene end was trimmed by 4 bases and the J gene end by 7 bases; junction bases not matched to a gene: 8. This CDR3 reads CASSRGQGRGGELFF. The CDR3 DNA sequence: TGTGCCAGCAGCCGTGGACAGGGGCGGGGCGGGGAGCTGTTTTTT. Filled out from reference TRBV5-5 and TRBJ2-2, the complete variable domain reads DAGVTQSPTHLIKTRGQQVTLRCSPISGHKSVSWYQQVLGQGPQFIFQYYEKEERGRGNFPDRFSARQFPNYSSELNVNALLLGDSALYLCASSRGQGRGGELFFGEGSRLTVL.

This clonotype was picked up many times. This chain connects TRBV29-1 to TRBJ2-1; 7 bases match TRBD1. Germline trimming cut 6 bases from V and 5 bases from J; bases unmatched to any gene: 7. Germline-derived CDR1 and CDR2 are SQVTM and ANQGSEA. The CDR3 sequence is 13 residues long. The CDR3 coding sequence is TGCAGCGTGTCCAGGGGGTTAGACAATGAGCAGTTCTTC. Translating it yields CSVSRGLDNEQFF.

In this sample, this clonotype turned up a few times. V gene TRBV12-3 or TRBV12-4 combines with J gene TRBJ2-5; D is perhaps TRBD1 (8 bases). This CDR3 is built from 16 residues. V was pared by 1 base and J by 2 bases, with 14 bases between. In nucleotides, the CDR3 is TGTGCCAGCAGTTTAGGAACAGGGGGGGGACAAGAGACCCAGTACTTC. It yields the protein CASSLGTGGGQETQYF.